Listed here are 9 T cell receptor beta chains from one sample, sequenced in a study of response to subunit inactivated influenza vaccine. TCRdb fed the RT-PCR reads into MiXCR, producing one record per CDR3 protein. This sample has 280,000 or so distinct CDR3 sequences; 20% to 25% occur once, and the top ten carry 10%. The sequences come from PBMCs from blood, collected about 20 months after vaccination. The origin of the receptors is a man aged 50 to 69 who received an inactivated influenza vaccine.

V and J are TRBV4-3 and TRBJ1-1; TRBD1 might be the D (6 bases). Per germline, CDR1 LGHNA and CDR2 YSLEER. The germline V and J ends were trimmed by 2 bases and 3 bases, with 22 bases remaining between them. The CDR3 is 18 amino acids. This chain's CDR3 is CASSQFLPAGARYTEAFF. In DNA form, the CDR3 reads TGCGCCAGCAGCCAATTCCTCCCGGCAGGGGCGCGATACACTGAAGCTTTCTTT.

Regarding this clonotype: It may be a read error: a sequence one base away is much more abundant. The chain combines TRBV11-2 with TRBJ1-6, with 7 nucleotides matching TRBD1. From germline, CDR1 is SGHAT and CDR2 FQNNGV. The CDR3 extends over 20 amino acids. The ends lost 8 bases at V and 7 bases at J; junction bases unmatched: 26. The CDR3 region has the DNA TGTGCCAGCGGCGAAATGGTAGGGGGCATACTTGGGCGACCAAATTCACCCCTCCACTTT. It is translated as CASGEMVGGILGRPNSPLHF.

This clonotype was seen a few times. The V gene is TRBV3-1, the J gene TRBJ2-7; no clear D. V was shortened by 4 bases and J by 0 bases, with 4 bases between the two germline ends. This CDR3 contains 12 residues. CDR1 is LGHDT, CDR2 YNNKEL, per germline (reference sequence). In DNA, the CDR3 is TGTGCCAGCAGCCCGCACTCCTACGAGCAGTACTTC. Protein product: CASSPHSYEQYF.

This clonotype was counted many times. CDR3 residues: CASSHHLSPLHF. DNA of the CDR3: TGTGCCAGCAGCCACCATCTTTCACCCCTCCACTTT. The chain joins TRBV3-1 to TRBJ1-6; unclear D gene. V lost 3 bases and J 9 bases, leaving 6 bases between the germline ends. The CDR3 length is 12 residues. Germline loops: CDR1 LGHDT, CDR2 YNNKEL (reference sequence).

This clonotype has more than one count but fewer than ten. V is TRBV3-1 and J is TRBJ1-1; no clear D gene. There are 13 residues in the CDR3. The V gene lost 6 bases and the J gene lost 1 base, with 9 bases spanning the gap. CDR1 is LGHDT and CDR2 is YNNKEL in the germline V gene (reference sequence). As DNA, the CDR3 is TGTGCCAGCAGTCGCATAGAGAACACTGAAGCTTTCTTT. Translated, it gives CASSRIENTEAFF.

This clonotype occurred a few times. The rearrangement links TRBV10-3 to TRBJ2-1; 7 bases line up with TRBD1. Germline CDR1 and CDR2: ENHRY and SYGVKD. The length of the CDR3 is 13 residues. V gave up 6 bases and J gave up 6 bases; unmatched junction bases: 5. The CDR3 DNA is TGTGCCATCAGAGAGGACAGGCTCAATGAGCAGTTCTTC. It is translated as CAIREDRLNEQFF.

This chain links TRBV20-1 with TRBJ2-5, with unresolved D. The CDR3 is 13 residues long. Between the trimmed V and J ends, which lost 5 bases and 0 bases, there was a span of 10 bases. Germline V lookup: CDR1 DFQATT, CDR2 SNEGSKA (reference sequence). CDR3 sequence: CSASARNQETQYF. The CDR3 coding sequence is TGCAGTGCTTCCGCACGGAACCAAGAGACCCAGTACTTC.

The rearrangement links TRBV6-6 to TRBJ2-3; TRBD2 might be the D (5 bases). V lost 2 bases, J lost 2 bases, and 5 bases lay in between. This CDR3 has 13 amino acids. Germline V gene lookup returns CDR1 MNHNY and CDR2 SVGAGI (reference sequence). The chain's CDR3 is CASSYLATDTQYF. DNA of the CDR3: TGTGCCAGCAGTTACCTAGCCACAGATACGCAGTATTTT.

This sequence joins TRBV4-3 and TRBJ1-2; a weak D match, TRBD1 (5 bases). Germline CDR1 and CDR2: LGHNA and YSLEER. Trimming removed 0 bases from V and 8 bases from J, with 13 bases in between. The CDR3 has 14 amino acids. The CDR3 reads CASSQDPGWGGYTF. In nucleotides, the CDR3 is TGCGCCAGCAGCCAAGATCCGGGTTGGGGGGGCTACACCTTC.